The 6 T cell receptor beta chains below all came from one sample that was sequenced in a study of CD8+CD57+ T cells in acquired aplastic anemia. Patients included in sequencing had previously demonstrated CD8+CD57+ cell expansion by flow cytometry. Genomic DNA served as template for TCR beta VDJ and CDR3 profiling. From the reads, TCRdb called clonotypes with MiXCR, one entry per CDR3 protein. The sample includes 200,000 to 250,000 distinct CDR3 sequences, 65% of them seen just once. The material sequenced was sorted CD4+, CD8+, or CD8+CD57+ T cells (not recorded which) from PBMCs. These receptors were obtained from a human donor with aplastic anemia.

The chain links TRBV20-1 to TRBJ2-7; TRBD1 aligns across 7 bases. This CDR3 has 14 residues. CDR1 is DFQATT, CDR2 SNEGSKA, per germline (reference sequence). With 4 bases clipped from V and 2 bases from J, the junction kept 8 bases outside the gene matches. CDR3 protein: CSAKRQGVTYEQYF. The CDR3 DNA is TGCAGTGCTAAAAGACAGGGTGTCACCTACGAGCAGTACTTC.

The J gene is TRBJ2-5, the V gene TRBV19; 8 bases agree with TRBD2. V was pared by 9 bases and J by 4 bases, with 7 bases of the junction left unmatched. Per the germline V gene, CDR1 is LNHDA and CDR2 is SQIVND (reference sequence). CDR3 length: 13 residues. The CDR3 sequence is CARRNAGGETQYF. DNA for the CDR3: TGTGCCAGGCGCAACGCGGGGGGAGAGACCCAGTACTTC.

The chain carries TRBV7-9 and TRBJ2-5; D remains ambiguous. CDR3 length equals 11 residues. Deletions cut 5 bases from V and 5 bases from J, with 6 bases between. The germline V gene has CDR1 SEHNR and CDR2 FQNEAQ (reference sequence). The CDR3 coding sequence is TGTGCCAGCAGCCCCGCGGAGACCCAGTACTTC. Translated, it gives CASSPAETQYF.

The chain recombines TRBV29-1 with TRBJ1-4, with D possibly matching TRBD1 (5 bases). The ends were cut back, 6 bases at V and 7 bases at J, with 18 bases in the middle. This CDR3 spans 14 amino acids. In germline, CDR1 is SQVTM, CDR2 ANQGSEA. The CDR3 loop is CSVADRGITEKLFF. The CDR3 DNA reads TGCAGCGTCGCAGACAGAGGAATAACTGAAAAACTGTTTTTT.

This clonotype has more than one count but fewer than ten. The chain is built from TRBV24-1 and TRBJ2-2; possible D gene TRBD2, 6 bases. CDR1 and CDR2 from the germline V gene are KGHDR and SFDVKD. V was trimmed by 2 bases and J by 1 base, leaving 16 bases between them. This CDR3 spans 18 amino acids. CDR3 residues: CATSDWGGPTGNTGELFF. The CDR3 nucleotides read TGTGCCACCAGTGATTGGGGAGGCCCCACAGGGAACACCGGGGAGCTGTTTTTT.

V gene TRBV7-9 combines with J gene TRBJ1-5; D uncertain. The V end was cut by 5 bases, the J end by 11 bases, with 19 bases between. This CDR3 has 14 amino acids. Germline CDR1 reads SEHNR; CDR2 reads FQNEAQ (reference sequence). The CDR3 spells CASSDVAFEKSQHF. The CDR3 region has the DNA TGTGCCAGCAGCGACGTAGCGTTCGAGAAGTCCCAGCATTTT.